The 22 T cell receptor beta chains listed next were all sequenced from one sample in a study of cytomegalovirus exposure and HLA in healthy donors. PCR primers comprised 60 Vbeta and 13 Jbeta primers. TCRdb keeps only in-frame clones here, not all; method: immunoSEQ multiplex PCR. The table lists fewer than 200,000 clones, around 80% of them singletons. Sequencing input: PBMCs. The receptor source for this set is a man aged 35-49 years in good health and CMV-seropositive.

The chain has TRBV5-4 and TRBJ1-3; 9 bases map to TRBD1. J lost 2 bases, V lost 9 bases, and 9 bases had no gene match. CDR3 size: 15 residues. Germline V CDR1 and CDR2: SGHNT, YYREEE (reference sequence). CDR3 loop: CATSQGAGAGNTIYF. The CDR3 coding sequence is TGTGCCACCTCACAGGGGGCAGGGGCTGGAAACACCATATATTTT.

The chain carries TRBV28 and TRBJ2-7; 9 bases are a match to TRBD2. V lost 1 base to trimming and J lost 4 bases; unmatched junction nucleotides: 8. The CDR3 loop spans 16 amino acids. Per the germline V gene, CDR1 is MDHEN and CDR2 is SYDVKM. For the CDR3, the DNA is TGTGCCAGCAGTTTATCCTCTAGCGGGACACCTTACGAGCAGTACTTC. The encoded protein is CASSLSSSGTPYEQYF.

This sequence joins TRBV28 and TRBJ1-3; D uncertain. This CDR3 is 15 amino acids long. V was cut by 5 bases and J by 4 bases, with 15 bases left in between. Per the germline V gene, CDR1 is MDHEN and CDR2 is SYDVKM. Here the CDR3 DNA reads TGTGCCAGCAGTCCCGTCTCGGCCGGGGGAAACACCATATATTTT. Its translation is CASSPVSAGGNTIYF.

This chain connects TRBV4-3 to TRBJ2-3; 8 bases line up with TRBD2. This CDR3 is 17 amino acids long. From germline, CDR1 is LGHNA and CDR2 YSLEER. J lost 1 base, V lost 0 bases, and 6 bases had no gene match. As DNA, the CDR3 is TGCGCCAGCAGCCAAGAAGGGGGACTAGAGGGCACAGATACGCAGTATTTT. This codes for CASSQEGGLEGTDTQYF.

The CDR3 here is CASEGAANEKLFF. The DNA of the CDR3 is TGTGCCAGCGAGGGGGCGGCTAATGAAAAACTGTTTTTT. The chain uses TRBV28 and TRBJ1-4; 7 bases fit TRBD1. This CDR3 is built from 13 residues. CDR1 and CDR2 from the germline V gene are MDHEN and SYDVKM. Losses at the gene ends were 8 bases for V and 3 bases for J; bases not matched to a gene: 3.

The genes are TRBV15 and TRBJ2-2, with 10 positions matching TRBD1. V was clipped by 5 bases and J by 5 bases; unmatched bases: 8. CDR3 length: 16 residues. Germline CDR1 LNHNV, CDR2 YYDKDF (reference sequence). The CDR3 DNA reads TGTGCCACCAGCGGGGGACAGGGGATAAGGACCGGGGAGCTGTTTTTT. This gives the protein CATSGGQGIRTGELFF.

The chain links TRBV5-4 to TRBJ2-7; 15 bases line up with TRBD2. Per germline, CDR1 SGHNT and CDR2 YYREEE (reference sequence). Trimming removed 4 bases from V and 2 bases from J; junction bases left unmatched: 4. The CDR3 extends over 16 amino acids. In DNA, the CDR3 is TGTGCCAGCAGCCCGGGACTAGCGGGAGGAGCCTACGAGCAGTACTTC. Protein sequence: CASSPGLAGGAYEQYF.

V is TRBV29-1 and J is TRBJ1-1, with D possibly matching TRBD1 (5 bases). The CDR3 has 16 residues. The germline CDR1 and CDR2 sequences are SQVTM and ANQGSEA. V lost 7 bases to trimming and J lost 4 bases, with 25 bases between them. CDR3: CSAGSGLQLWGTEAFF. The DNA for the CDR3 is TGCAGCGCAGGATCGGGACTCCAACTTTGGGGCACTGAAGCTTTCTTT.

The gene calls are TRBV29-1 and TRBJ2-3; 7 nucleotides align to TRBD1. Unmatched junction bases numbered 13, after V lost 5 bases and J lost 2 bases. CDR3 length equals 16 residues. Germline loops: CDR1 SQVTM, CDR2 ANQGSEA. In nucleotides, the CDR3 is TGCAGCGTTTCCTGGGGGACAGAGCTCACCACAGATACGCAGTATTTT. Its protein product is CSVSWGTELTTDTQYF.

This chain uses TRBV7-9 with TRBJ2-1; D is possibly TRBD2 (6 bases). From germline, CDR1 is SEHNR and CDR2 FQNEAQ (reference sequence). This CDR3 has 13 residues. Trimming took 5 bases from V and 9 from J, leaving 14 bases between them. The CDR3 nucleotides read TGTGCCAGCAGCCCCCCCTGGGGGGTTGAGCAGTTCTTC. This translates into CASSPPWGVEQFF.

The genes are TRBV12-5 and TRBJ2-7; 12 bases fit TRBD2. The germline V gene encodes CDR1 LGHNT and CDR2 FRNRAP. V lost 6 bases, J lost 6 bases, and 12 bases stayed unmatched. The length of the CDR3 is 16 residues. CDR3 nucleotide sequence: TGTGCTAGTGGACTACGGACTAGCGGGGTCGGCCTCGAGCAGTACTTC. This codes for CASGLRTSGVGLEQYF.

V is TRBV6-4 and J is TRBJ1-1; D remains unclear. CDR1 is MRHNA, CDR2 SNTAGT, per germline. The CDR3 totals 13 residues. Trimming shortened V by 5 bases and J by 5 bases, and 12 bases separated the two germline ends. In nucleotides, the CDR3 is TGTGCCAGCAGTTACCGGGAGGGTACTGAAGCTTTCTTT. Amino acids: CASSYREGTEAFF.

The chain has TRBV9 and TRBJ2-2, with D possibly TRBD2 on 5 matching bases. The CDR3 totals 14 residues. CDR1 and CDR2 from the germline V gene are SGDLS and YYNGEE. The germline V and J ends were trimmed by 1 base and 4 bases, with 8 bases remaining between them. CDR3 region: CASSVSSLTGELFF. The DNA of the CDR3 is TGTGCCAGCAGCGTATCTAGCCTCACCGGGGAGCTGTTTTTT.

The V and J genes are TRBV25-1 and TRBJ1-1, with a weak D call TRBD1 (6 bases). CDR1 MGHDK and CDR2 SYGVNS come from the germline V gene. The CDR3 length is 16 residues. Trimming removed 7 bases at V and 4 bases at J, with 22 bases between. CDR3 DNA sequence: TGTGCCAGCACGGACAGATCGAATTTCCAGACCACTGAAGCTTTCTTT. Translation: CASTDRSNFQTTEAFF.

The rearrangement uses TRBV5-4 and TRBJ2-3, with 9 bases that match TRBD2. Germline CDR1 SGHNT, CDR2 YYREEE (reference sequence). The V segment lost 2 bases and the J segment 4 bases; nucleotides outside the gene matches: 5. The CDR3 consists of 15 residues. The CDR3: CASSFPSGAADTQYF. CDR3 nucleotide sequence: TGTGCCAGCAGCTTTCCTAGCGGGGCGGCAGATACGCAGTATTTT.

The chain is built from TRBV10-2 and TRBJ2-7; the D gene is possibly TRBD2 (5 bases). V lost 2 bases and J 3 bases, leaving 11 bases between the germline ends. The CDR3 contains 14 residues. CDR1 and CDR2 (germline): WSHSY, SAAADI. The CDR3 region is CASSEGLDDYEQYF. The CDR3 bases are TGCGCCAGCAGTGAGGGACTGGACGACTACGAGCAGTACTTC.

This rearrangement joins TRBV19 to TRBJ2-3; the match to TRBD2 covers 8 bases. Germline CDR1 and CDR2: LNHDA and SQIVND (reference sequence). The V gene end was trimmed by 5 bases and the J gene end by 9 bases; junction bases not matched to a gene: 10. The CDR3 spans 14 residues. The CDR3 DNA reads as TGTGCCAGTAGTCCTCAAAGCGGGGGAGGGACGCAGTATTTT. Amino acids: CASSPQSGGGTQYF.

V and J are TRBV5-1 and TRBJ2-1, with a weak D call TRBD1 (6 bases). Trimming cost V 5 bases and J 0 bases, with 12 bases left between them. This CDR3 comprises 15 residues. Looked up from germline, CDR1 is SGHRS and CDR2 is YFSETQ. CDR3 nucleotide sequence: TGCGCCAGCAGACAGTCAGGGGTCTCCTACAATGAGCAGTTCTTC. It specifies CASRQSGVSYNEQFF.

The chain employs TRBV5-1 and TRBJ2-7; 7 nucleotides agree with TRBD2. Germline V gene data show CDR1 as SGHRS and CDR2 as YFSETQ. This CDR3 contains 18 residues. Losses at the gene ends were 0 bases for V and 6 bases for J; bases not matched to a gene: 18. The CDR3 DNA reads as TGCGCCAGCAGCTTGGGGTCGGGGAGGGTGAGTATCGCGGGCGAGCAGTACTTC. Its protein is CASSLGSGRVSIAGEQYF. Variable domain in full (rest from reference TRBV5-1 and TRBJ2-7): KAGVTQTPRYLIKTRGQQVTLSCSPISGHRSVSWYQQTPGQGLQFLFEYFSETQRNKGNFPGRFSGRQFSNSRSEMNVSTLELGDSALYLCASSLGSGRVSIAGEQYFGPGTRLTVT.

This rearrangement joins TRBV5-1 to TRBJ2-3; possible D gene TRBD2, 5 bases. Germline values: CDR1 SGHRS, CDR2 YFSETQ. The length of the CDR3 is 14 residues. Between the trimmed V and J ends, which lost 5 bases and 4 bases, there was a span of 14 bases. The DNA for the CDR3 is TGCGCCAGCAGGTTTAGCGCCAAGTCAGATACGCAGTATTTT. It is translated as CASRFSAKSDTQYF. The whole variable domain, remainder taken from reference TRBV5-1 and TRBJ2-3, is KAGVTQTPRYLIKTRGQQVTLSCSPISGHRSVSWYQQTPGQGLQFLFEYFSETQRNKGNFPGRFSGRQFSNSRSEMNVSTLELGDSALYLCASRFSAKSDTQYFGPGTRLTVL.

Here the CDR3 DNA reads TGTGCCAGCAGTGATCGGGGTGTTAGGGATCAGCCCCAGCATTTT. Translation gives CASSDRGVRDQPQHF. The chain couples TRBV6-1 to TRBJ1-5; D is unresolved. The CDR3 runs 15 residues. The V end was cut by 3 bases, the J end by 5 bases, with 14 bases between. Germline V lookup: CDR1 MNHNS, CDR2 SASEGT.

CDR3 region: CSVGQNSPEAFF. The CDR3 DNA reads TGCAGCGTTGGACAGAACTCACCTGAAGCTTTCTTT. This chain uses TRBV29-1 with TRBJ1-1; the D gene is possibly TRBD1 (5 bases). The ends were cut back, 4 bases at V and 6 bases at J, with 12 bases in the middle. CDR3 size: 12 residues. Germline V gene lookup returns CDR1 SQVTM and CDR2 ANQGSEA. The full variable domain, its missing parts supplied by reference TRBV29-1 and TRBJ1-1, is SAVISQKPSRDICQRGTSLTIQCQVDSQVTMMFWYRQQPGQSLTLIATANQGSEATYESGFVIDKFPISRPNLTFSTLTVSNMSPEDSSIYLCSVGQNSPEAFFGQGTRLTVV.